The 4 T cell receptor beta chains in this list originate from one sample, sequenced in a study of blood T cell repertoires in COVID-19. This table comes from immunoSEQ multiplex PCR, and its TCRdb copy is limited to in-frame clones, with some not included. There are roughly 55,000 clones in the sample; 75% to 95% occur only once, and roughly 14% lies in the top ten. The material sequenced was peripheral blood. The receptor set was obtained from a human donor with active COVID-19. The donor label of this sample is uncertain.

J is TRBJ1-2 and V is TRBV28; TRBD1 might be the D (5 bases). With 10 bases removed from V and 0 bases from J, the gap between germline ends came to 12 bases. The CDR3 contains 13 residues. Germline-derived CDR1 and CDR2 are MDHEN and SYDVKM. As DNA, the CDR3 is TGTGCCACCAGGACAACGACTAACTATGGCTACACCTTC. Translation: CATRTTTNYGYTF.

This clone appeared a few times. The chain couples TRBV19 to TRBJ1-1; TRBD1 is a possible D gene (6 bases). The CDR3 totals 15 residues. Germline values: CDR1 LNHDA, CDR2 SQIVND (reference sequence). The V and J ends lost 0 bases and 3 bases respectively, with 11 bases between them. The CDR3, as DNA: TGTGCCAGTAGTATAGACGGACAGACTTACACTGAAGCTTTCTTT. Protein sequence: CASSIDGQTYTEAFF.

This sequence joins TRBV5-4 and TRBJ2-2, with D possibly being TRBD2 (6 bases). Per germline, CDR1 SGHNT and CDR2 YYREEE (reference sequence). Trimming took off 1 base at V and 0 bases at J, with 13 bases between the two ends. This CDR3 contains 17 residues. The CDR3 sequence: CASSLLAGRSNTGELFF. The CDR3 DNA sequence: TGTGCCAGCAGCTTGTTGGCGGGGCGATCGAACACCGGGGAGCTGTTTTTT.

CDR3 sequence reads: CASSRGQGGTDTQYF. The CDR3, as DNA: TGTGCCAGCAGCCGCGGACAGGGGGGAACAGATACGCAGTATTTT. The chain couples TRBV11-2 to TRBJ2-3; 10 nucleotides agree with TRBD1. V was pared by 5 bases and J by 3 bases, with 5 bases of the junction left unmatched. The germline gives CDR1 SGHAT, CDR2 FQNNGV. The length of the CDR3 is 15 residues.